These 24 T cell receptor beta chains were all obtained from the same sample, sequenced in a study of Graves' ophthalmopathy and Graves' hyperthyroidism (dated by TCRdb to the late 2010s). Instrument used: Illumina HiSeq 2000. For repertoire sequencing, the TCR beta CDR3 regions were amplified from RNA transcripts. The first round was an RT-PCR using HTBI primers with the Qiagen OneStep RT-PCR kit, and this first round was followed by a second-round multiplex PCR, then size selection and purification. TCRdb took the public reads, trimmed them with fastp at Q25, ran MiXCR for clone calling and kept in-frame beta chains. Records with the same CDR3 protein are collapsed into one entry carrying the most frequent genes and DNA. This sample lists about 370,000 distinct CDR3 sequences; about 18% were detected once. The ten largest make up roughly 2.3% of the sample. Sequencing was carried out using peripheral blood. Receptors were obtained from an adult woman with stable Graves' hyperthyroidism.

The V and J genes are TRBV4-1 and TRBJ2-2, with 9 bases that match TRBD2. Trimming at V came to 5 bases and at J to 8 bases, leaving 12 bases not matched to a gene. The CDR3 contains 16 residues. From germline, CDR1 is MGHRA and CDR2 YSYEKL. The CDR3 sequence is CASSSGSGRLGGELFF. CDR3 in DNA: TGCGCCAGCAGCTCCGGGAGCGGGAGGCTCGGAGGGGAGCTGTTTTTT.

The gene calls are TRBV4-2 and TRBJ2-7; 8 nucleotides line up with TRBD2. V shed 0 bases, J shed 0 bases, and the junction held 4 bases outside the gene matches. The CDR3 runs 16 residues. The germline CDR1 and CDR2 sequences are LGHNA and YNFKEQ. The CDR3 region has the DNA TGTGCCAGCAGCCAAGATCGCGGGACTAGCTCCTACGAGCAGTACTTC. This encodes CASSQDRGTSSYEQYF.

This clonotype came up many times. The chain links TRBV13 to TRBJ2-5; 9 bases are shared with TRBD1. J gave up 1 base and V 3 bases, and 3 bases lay outside the gene matches. Germline values: CDR1 PRHDT, CDR2 FYEKMQ (reference sequence). The CDR3 consists of 15 residues. The CDR3, as DNA: TGTGCCAGCAGCTTCGGGACAGGGTCCCAAGAGACCCAGTACTTC. Translating it yields CASSFGTGSQETQYF.

The sample holds many counts of this clonotype. The chain joins TRBV4-1 to TRBJ2-5, with 11 nucleotides matching TRBD1. With 0 bases clipped from V and 4 bases from J, the junction kept 4 bases outside the gene matches. The CDR3 loop spans 16 amino acids. Germline CDR1 and CDR2: MGHRA and YSYEKL. CDR3 sequence reads: CASSQDGQGAGETQYF. The CDR3 nucleotides read TGCGCCAGCAGCCAAGACGGACAGGGGGCTGGAGAGACCCAGTACTTC.

The V gene is TRBV10-3, the J gene TRBJ2-7; 10 nucleotides agree with TRBD2. V lost 11 bases, J lost 7 bases, and 11 bases stayed unmatched. Germline CDR1 and CDR2: ENHRY and SYGVKD. CDR3 length equals 13 residues. The CDR3 spells CASHTSGAGEQYF. CDR3 sequence (DNA): TGTGCCTCCCATACTAGCGGGGCGGGGGAGCAGTACTTC.

This clonotype was observed at least ten times. The CDR3, as DNA: TGTGCCAGCATCCAGACCCCCGGGAACTTCTACGAGCAGTACTTC. Amino acid sequence: CASIQTPGNFYEQYF. The rearrangement uses TRBV6-2 or TRBV6-3 and TRBJ2-7; perhaps TRBD2 as D (5 bases). The CDR3 spans 15 residues. The ends were cut back, 7 bases at V and 3 bases at J, with 19 bases in the middle. Germline CDR1 MNHEY, CDR2 SVGEGT.

This clonotype was observed many times. The junction departs from the called germline gene at one end, perhaps through a read error. This rearrangement joins TRBV28 to TRBJ2-4; the D gene could be TRBD1 or TRBD2 (5 bases each). CDR1 is MDHEN, CDR2 SYDVKM, per germline. The CDR3 contains 16 residues. DNA of the CDR3: TGTGCCAGCAGTTCCCTTACTAGGGGAGTCAAAAACATTAAGTACTTC. This codes for CASSSLTRGVKNIKYF. Full variable domain (rest looked up from reference TRBV28 and TRBJ2-4): DVKVTQSSRYLVKRTGEKVFLECVQDMDHENMFWYRQDPGLGLRLIYFSYDVKMKEKGDIPEGYSVSREKKERFSLILESASTNQTSMYLCASSSLTRGVKNIKYFGAGTRLSVL.

This clonotype was counted many times. V and J are TRBV29-1 and TRBJ1-2, with D perhaps TRBD1 (6 bases). Germline-derived CDR1 and CDR2 are SQVTM and ANQGSEA. Between the trimmed V and J ends, which lost 7 bases and 4 bases, there was a span of 10 bases. The CDR3 covers 11 residues. The CDR3 loop reads CSATGSYGYTF. The CDR3 DNA is TGCAGCGCAACAGGGAGCTATGGCTACACCTTC.

This clonotype appeared a few times. V and J are TRBV3-1 and TRBJ2-2, with TRBD2 matching over 8 bases. V lost 1 base to trimming and J lost 6 bases; unmatched junction nucleotides: 1. Germline assignment: CDR1 LGHDT and CDR2 YNNKEL (reference sequence). This CDR3 contains 14 residues. Here the CDR3 reads CASSQAGGPGELFF. The CDR3 bases are TGTGCCAGCAGCCAAGCGGGAGGGCCCGGGGAGCTGTTTTTT.

This clonotype was counted between two and nine times. The chain uses TRBV13 and TRBJ2-7; D might be TRBD1 (5 bases). The germline V gene encodes CDR1 PRHDT and CDR2 FYEKMQ (reference sequence). The CDR3 is 15 amino acids. Between the trimmed V and J ends, which lost 0 bases and 4 bases, there was a span of 13 bases. CDR3 sequence: CASSLGSSGAYEQYF. In nucleotides, the CDR3 is TGTGCCAGCAGCTTAGGATCCAGTGGGGCGTACGAGCAGTACTTC. Full variable domain (missing parts from reference TRBV13 and TRBJ2-7): AAGVIQSPRHLIKEKRETATLKCYPIPRHDTVYWYQQGPGQDPQFLISFYEKMQSDKGSIPDRFSAQQFSDYHSELNMSSLELGDSALYFCASSLGSSGAYEQYFGPGTRLTVT.

This clonotype was picked up many times. This sequence joins TRBV29-1 and TRBJ2-2; possibly TRBD2 for D (5 bases). V was cut by 6 bases and J by 6 bases, with 8 bases left in between. The CDR3 sequence is 11 residues long. Germline lookup yields CDR1 SQVTM and CDR2 ANQGSEA. Here the CDR3 DNA reads TGCAGCGTGGAGAGGGCCGGGGAGCTGTTTTTT. Encoded protein: CSVERAGELFF.

This clonotype was recorded many times. The V gene is TRBV27, the J gene TRBJ1-2, with TRBD1 matching 7 bases. After removal of 1 base from V and 8 bases from J, the junction contained 10 bases not matched to a gene. The CDR3 spans 15 residues. CDR1 MNHEY and CDR2 SMNVEV come from the germline V gene (reference sequence). In nucleotides, the CDR3 is TGTGCCAGCAGTTTATATGGGACAGCATCGGGGGGCTACACCTTC. This encodes CASSLYGTASGGYTF.

This clonotype has a count of ten or more. This chain uses TRBV12-3 or TRBV12-4 with TRBJ2-2; 9 bases line up with TRBD1. The J segment lost 9 bases and the V segment lost 6 bases, leaving 11 bases of the junction unmatched. This CDR3 comprises 15 residues. The CDR3 protein is CASSWEDRGHRELFF. CDR3 coding DNA: TGTGCCAGCAGCTGGGAGGACAGGGGACACCGGGAGCTGTTTTTT.

The CDR3 coding sequence is TGTGCCAGCAGGAACCCTACCGGGGCGCTGAGCGGTGGCTACACCTTC. Translated, it gives CASRNPTGALSGGYTF. The rearrangement uses TRBV12-3 or TRBV12-4 and TRBJ1-2, with TRBD1 as a possible D gene (5 bases). CDR3 length: 16 residues. Trimming left V 6 bases short and J 7 bases short, with 24 bases between.

This clonotype was seen at least ten times. The chain uses TRBV12-3 or TRBV12-4 and TRBJ1-5, with D uncertain. The CDR3 runs 15 residues. V shed 4 bases and J shed 2 bases, with 12 bases lying between them. This CDR3 reads CASSSRDGGNQPQHF. The DNA of the CDR3 is TGTGCCAGCAGTTCCCGAGACGGGGGCAATCAGCCCCAGCATTTT.

This clonotype has ten or more counts. J is TRBJ1-3 and V is TRBV7-2; D ambiguous. This CDR3 is 15 amino acids long. The V end lost 5 bases, the J end lost 0 bases, and 11 bases lay between the germline ends. The germline V gene has CDR1 SGHTA and CDR2 FQGNSA. The CDR3: CASSPTPGSGNTIYF. DNA for the CDR3: TGTGCCAGCAGCCCTACTCCAGGCTCTGGAAACACCATATATTTT. The full variable domain, its missing parts supplied by reference TRBV7-2 and TRBJ1-3, is GAGVSQSPSNKVTEKGKDVELRCDPISGHTALYWYRQSLGQGLEFLIYFQGNSAPDKSGLPSDRFSAERTGGSVSTLTIQRTQQEDSAVYLCASSPTPGSGNTIYFGEGSWLTVV.

This clonotype has a count of ten or more. The J gene is TRBJ2-7, the V gene TRBV20-1, with 7 bases that match TRBD1. V shed 3 bases and J 4 bases; nucleotides not matched to a gene: 12. The length of the CDR3 is 15 residues. Germline loops: CDR1 DFQATT, CDR2 SNEGSKA (reference sequence). In nucleotides, the CDR3 is TGCAGTGCTAGGGGCGTCGACAGGGCTCAGTACGAGCAGTACTTC. Protein sequence: CSARGVDRAQYEQYF.

This clonotype has just a few counts. V is TRBV18 and J is TRBJ2-5; 8 bases line up with TRBD1. CDR3 length: 16 amino acids. The V gene's germline CDR1 is KGHSH and CDR2 LQKENI. Losses at the gene ends were 1 base for V and 4 bases for J; bases not matched to a gene: 8. CDR3 nucleotides: TGTGCCAGCTCACCACTCACTGACAGGGGAAGAGAGACCCAGTACTTC. Amino acid sequence: CASSPLTDRGRETQYF.

This clonotype came up many times. Just one base apart from a much larger clone, this may be a read error. The rearrangement joins TRBV12-3 or TRBV12-4 to TRBJ1-5, with D unresolved. Trimming took 5 bases from V and 11 from J, leaving 16 bases between them. The CDR3 is 13 residues long. CDR3 sequence reads: CASSKAGLGTQHF. DNA of the CDR3: TGTGCCAGCAGTAAGGCTGGCCTCGGGACCCAGCATTTT.

This clonotype was counted at least ten times. The gene calls are TRBV9 and TRBJ2-7; D could derive from TRBD1 or TRBD2 (6 bases each). Trimming stripped 0 bases from V and 3 bases from J, with 13 bases between. The CDR3 contains 15 residues. Looked up from germline, CDR1 is SGDLS and CDR2 is YYNGEE. CDR3 DNA sequence: TGTGCCAGCAGCGTAGATGGGGGGCGGATCTACGAGCAGTACTTC. This sequence encodes CASSVDGGRIYEQYF.

The chain recombines TRBV12-3 or TRBV12-4 with TRBJ2-5; 7 nucleotides match TRBD2. The CDR3 length is 16 residues. Trimming removed 0 bases from V and 1 base from J; junction bases left unmatched: 5. The CDR3 region has the DNA TGTGCCAGCAGTTTAGCGGCTAGCGGACTCCAAGAGACCCAGTACTTC. Encoded protein: CASSLAASGLQETQYF.

There are many counts of this clonotype. V and J are TRBV6-2 or TRBV6-3 and TRBJ1-6; D remains ambiguous. The germline V gene has CDR1 MNHEY and CDR2 SVGEGT. V lost 0 bases and J 7 bases, leaving 7 bases between the germline ends. The CDR3 is 14 residues long. As DNA, the CDR3 is TGTGCCAGCAGTTACTCGCCAGAAAATTCACCCCTCCACTTT. Translating it yields CASSYSPENSPLHF.

In this sample, this clonotype turned up many times. The rearrangement links TRBV29-1 to TRBJ1-1, with D possibly TRBD1 on 5 matching bases. Germline V gives CDR1 SQVTM, CDR2 ANQGSEA. This CDR3 region has 12 residues. With 2 bases removed from V and 6 bases from J, the gap between germline ends came to 10 bases. The CDR3 protein is CSVERPRAEAFF. CDR3 in DNA: TGCAGCGTTGAACGCCCCAGGGCTGAAGCTTTCTTT.

The genes are TRBV12-3 or TRBV12-4 and TRBJ2-1, with TRBD2 matching 10 bases. V shed 6 bases and J 7 bases; nucleotides not matched to a gene: 9. The CDR3 is made up of 15 amino acids. The chain's CDR3 is CASRGVASGSNEQFF. The CDR3 DNA sequence: TGTGCCAGCAGAGGGGTGGCTAGCGGGAGTAATGAGCAGTTCTTC.